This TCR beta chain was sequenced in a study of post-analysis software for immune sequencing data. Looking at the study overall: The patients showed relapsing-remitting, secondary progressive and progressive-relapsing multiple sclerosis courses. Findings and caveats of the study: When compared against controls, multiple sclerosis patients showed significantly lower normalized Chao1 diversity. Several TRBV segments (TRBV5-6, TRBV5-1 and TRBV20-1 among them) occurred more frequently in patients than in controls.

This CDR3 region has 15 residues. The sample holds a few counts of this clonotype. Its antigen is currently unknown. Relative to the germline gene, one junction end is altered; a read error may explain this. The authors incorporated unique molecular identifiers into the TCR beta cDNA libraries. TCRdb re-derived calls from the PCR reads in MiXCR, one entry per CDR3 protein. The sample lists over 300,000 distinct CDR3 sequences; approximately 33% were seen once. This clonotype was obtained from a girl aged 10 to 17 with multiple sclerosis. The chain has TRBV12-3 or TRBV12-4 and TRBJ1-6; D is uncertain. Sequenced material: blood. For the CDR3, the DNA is TGTGCCGGCAGTTTAGTGAGCTCCTATAATTCACCCCTCCACTTT. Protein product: CAGSLVSSYNSPLHF.